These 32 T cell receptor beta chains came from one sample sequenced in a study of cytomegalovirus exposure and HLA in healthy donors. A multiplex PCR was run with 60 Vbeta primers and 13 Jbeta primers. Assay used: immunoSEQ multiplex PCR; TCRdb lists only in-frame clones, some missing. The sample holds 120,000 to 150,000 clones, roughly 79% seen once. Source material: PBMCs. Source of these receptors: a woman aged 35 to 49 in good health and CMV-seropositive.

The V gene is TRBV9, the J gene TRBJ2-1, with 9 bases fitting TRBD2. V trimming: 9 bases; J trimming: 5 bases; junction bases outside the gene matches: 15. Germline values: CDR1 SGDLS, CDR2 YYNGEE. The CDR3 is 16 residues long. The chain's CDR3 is CATSRGWASGDNEQFF. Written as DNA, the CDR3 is TGTGCCACATCCCGCGGGTGGGCTAGCGGGGACAATGAGCAGTTCTTC.

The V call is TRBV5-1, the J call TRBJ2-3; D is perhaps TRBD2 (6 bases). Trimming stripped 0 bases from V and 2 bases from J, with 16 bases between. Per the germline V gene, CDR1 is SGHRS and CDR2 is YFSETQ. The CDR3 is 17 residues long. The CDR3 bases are TGCGCCAGCAGCTTGGCCGGTGCAGGGACTCTCACAGATACGCAGTATTTT. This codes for CASSLAGAGTLTDTQYF.

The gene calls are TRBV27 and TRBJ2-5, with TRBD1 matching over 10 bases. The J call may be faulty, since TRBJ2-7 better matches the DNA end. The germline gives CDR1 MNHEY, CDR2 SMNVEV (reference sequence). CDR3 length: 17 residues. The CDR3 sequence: CASRAPGQGKSSYEQYF. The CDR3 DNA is TGTGCCAGCAGGGCTCCGGGACAGGGGAAGAGCTCCTACGAGCAGTACTTC.

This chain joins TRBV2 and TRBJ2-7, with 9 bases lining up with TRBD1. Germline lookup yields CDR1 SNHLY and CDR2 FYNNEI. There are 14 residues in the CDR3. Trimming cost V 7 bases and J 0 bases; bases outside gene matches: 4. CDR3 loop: CASTDRGSSYEQYF. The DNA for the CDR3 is TGTGCCAGCACGGACAGGGGCAGCTCCTACGAGCAGTACTTC. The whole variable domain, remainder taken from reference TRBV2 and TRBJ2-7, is EPEVTQTPSHQVTQMGQEVILRCVPISNHLYFYWYRQILGQKVEFLVSFYNNEISEKSEIFDDQFSVERPDGSNFTLKIRSTKLEDSAMYFCASTDRGSSYEQYFGPGTRLTVT.

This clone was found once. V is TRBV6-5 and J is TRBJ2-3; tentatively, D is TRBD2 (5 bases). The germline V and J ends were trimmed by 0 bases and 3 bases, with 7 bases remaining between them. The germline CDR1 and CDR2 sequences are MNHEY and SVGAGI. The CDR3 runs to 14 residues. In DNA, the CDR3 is TGTGCCAGCAGTTACTCGACTATAACAGATACGCAGTATTTT. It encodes CASSYSTITDTQYF.

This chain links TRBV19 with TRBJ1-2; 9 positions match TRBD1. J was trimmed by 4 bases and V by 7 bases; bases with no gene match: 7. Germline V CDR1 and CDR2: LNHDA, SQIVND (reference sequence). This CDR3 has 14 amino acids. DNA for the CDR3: TGTGCCAGTACCAGGACAGGGGTGACCTATGGCTACACCTTC. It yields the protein CASTRTGVTYGYTF.

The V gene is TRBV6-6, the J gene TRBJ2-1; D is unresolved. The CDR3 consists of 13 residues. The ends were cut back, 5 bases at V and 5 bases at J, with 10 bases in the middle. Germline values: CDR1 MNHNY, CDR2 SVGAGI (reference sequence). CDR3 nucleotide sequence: TGTGCCAGCAGTGGCCTAACAGACAATGAGCAGTTCTTC. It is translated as CASSGLTDNEQFF.

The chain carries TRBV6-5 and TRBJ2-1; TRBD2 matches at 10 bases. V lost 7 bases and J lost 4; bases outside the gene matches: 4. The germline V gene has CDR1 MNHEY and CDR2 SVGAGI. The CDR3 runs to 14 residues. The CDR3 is CASMASGGYNEQFF. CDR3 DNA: TGTGCCAGCATGGCTAGCGGGGGATACAATGAGCAGTTCTTC.

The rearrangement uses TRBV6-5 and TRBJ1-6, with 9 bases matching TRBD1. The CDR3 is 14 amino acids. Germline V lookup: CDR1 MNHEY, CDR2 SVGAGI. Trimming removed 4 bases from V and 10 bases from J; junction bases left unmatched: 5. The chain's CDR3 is CASSSQGAGSPLHF. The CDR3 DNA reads TGTGCCAGCAGTTCACAGGGGGCAGGGTCACCCCTCCACTTT.

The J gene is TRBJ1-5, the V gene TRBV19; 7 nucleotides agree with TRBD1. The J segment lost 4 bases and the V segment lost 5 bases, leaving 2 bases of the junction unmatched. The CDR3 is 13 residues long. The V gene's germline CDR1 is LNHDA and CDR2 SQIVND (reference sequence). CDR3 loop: CASSADRNQPQHF. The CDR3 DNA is TGTGCCAGTAGTGCGGACAGGAATCAGCCCCAGCATTTT.

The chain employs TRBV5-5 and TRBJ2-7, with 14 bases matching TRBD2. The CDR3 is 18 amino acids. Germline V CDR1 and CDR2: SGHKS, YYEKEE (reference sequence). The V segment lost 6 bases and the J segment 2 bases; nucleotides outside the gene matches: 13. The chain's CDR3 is CASNAGTSGGPSPYEQYF. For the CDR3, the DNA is TGTGCCAGCAACGCCGGGACTAGCGGGGGCCCTTCACCCTACGAGCAGTACTTC.

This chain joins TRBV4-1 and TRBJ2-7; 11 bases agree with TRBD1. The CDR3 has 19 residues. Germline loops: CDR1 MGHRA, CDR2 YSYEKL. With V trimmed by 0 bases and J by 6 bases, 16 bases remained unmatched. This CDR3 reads CASSQDWTGGGRQGGEQYF. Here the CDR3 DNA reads TGCGCCAGCAGCCAAGATTGGACAGGGGGCGGGCGTCAAGGTGGCGAGCAGTACTTC.

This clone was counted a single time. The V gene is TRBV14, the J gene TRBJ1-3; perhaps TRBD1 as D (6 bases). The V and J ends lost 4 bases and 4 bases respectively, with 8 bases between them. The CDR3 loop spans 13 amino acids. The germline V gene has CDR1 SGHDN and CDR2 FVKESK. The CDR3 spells CASSLGQGNTIYF. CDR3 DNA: TGTGCCAGCAGCCTTGGACAGGGAAACACCATATATTTT.

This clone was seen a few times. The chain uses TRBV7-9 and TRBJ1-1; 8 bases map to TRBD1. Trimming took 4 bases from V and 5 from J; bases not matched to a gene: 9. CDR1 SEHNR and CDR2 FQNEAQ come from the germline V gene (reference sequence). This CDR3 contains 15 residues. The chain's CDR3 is CASSSIGQGGTEAFF. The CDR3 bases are TGTGCCAGCAGCTCAATTGGACAGGGTGGGACTGAAGCTTTCTTT.

Written as DNA, the CDR3 is TGCAGTGCTTTTTATAATGAGCAGTTCTTC. Its translation: CSAFYNEQFF. The chain employs TRBV20-1 and TRBJ2-1; D is unclear. Germline CDR1 reads DFQATT; CDR2 reads SNEGSKA (reference sequence). The CDR3 is 10 amino acids. Trimming shortened V by 5 bases and J by 7 bases, and 6 bases separated the two germline ends.

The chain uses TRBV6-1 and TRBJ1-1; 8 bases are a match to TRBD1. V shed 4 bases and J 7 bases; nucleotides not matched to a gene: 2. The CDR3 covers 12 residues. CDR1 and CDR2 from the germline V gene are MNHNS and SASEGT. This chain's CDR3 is CASSGGTGEAFF. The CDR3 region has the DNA TGTGCCAGCAGTGGCGGGACAGGTGAAGCTTTCTTT.

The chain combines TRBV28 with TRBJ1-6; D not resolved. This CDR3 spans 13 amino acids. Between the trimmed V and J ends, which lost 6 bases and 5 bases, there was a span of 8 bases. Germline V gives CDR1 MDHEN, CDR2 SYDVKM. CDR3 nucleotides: TGTGCCAGCAGGAATCCTAATAATTCACCCCTCCACTTT. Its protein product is CASRNPNNSPLHF.

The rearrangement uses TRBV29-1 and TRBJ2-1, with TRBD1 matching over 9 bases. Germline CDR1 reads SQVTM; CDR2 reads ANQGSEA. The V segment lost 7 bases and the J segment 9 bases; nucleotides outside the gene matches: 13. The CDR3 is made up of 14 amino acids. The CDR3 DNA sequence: TGCAGCGGCGGCCGGGACAGGGTAATTGGTGAGCAGTTCTTC. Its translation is CSGGRDRVIGEQFF.

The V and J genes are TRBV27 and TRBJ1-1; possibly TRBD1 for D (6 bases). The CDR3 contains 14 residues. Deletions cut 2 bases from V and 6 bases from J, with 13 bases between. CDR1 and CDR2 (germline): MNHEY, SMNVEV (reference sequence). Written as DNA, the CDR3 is TGTGCCAGCAGTTTACTGGGACACTTCGCTGAAGCTTTCTTT. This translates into CASSLLGHFAEAFF.

CDR3 sequence: CASSLEGLASGSSYNEQFF. CDR3 nucleotides: TGTGCCAGCAGCTTAGAAGGTTTGGCGAGCGGAAGCTCCTACAATGAGCAGTTCTTC. The rearrangement joins TRBV13 to TRBJ2-1; a possible D gene is TRBD2 (5 bases). This CDR3 has 19 residues. The germline gives CDR1 PRHDT, CDR2 FYEKMQ (reference sequence). Between the trimmed V and J ends, which lost 1 base and 0 bases, there was a span of 19 bases.

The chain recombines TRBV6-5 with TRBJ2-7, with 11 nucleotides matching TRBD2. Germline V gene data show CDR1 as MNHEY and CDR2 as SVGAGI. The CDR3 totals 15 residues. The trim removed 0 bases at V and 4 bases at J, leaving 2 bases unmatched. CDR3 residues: CASSYSLAGVYEQYF. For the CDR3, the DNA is TGTGCCAGCAGTTACTCACTAGCGGGGGTTTACGAGCAGTACTTC.

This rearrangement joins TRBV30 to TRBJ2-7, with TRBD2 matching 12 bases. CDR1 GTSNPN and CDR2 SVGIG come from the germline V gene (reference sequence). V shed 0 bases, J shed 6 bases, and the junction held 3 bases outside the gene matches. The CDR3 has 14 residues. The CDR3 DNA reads TGTGCCTGGAGTGTAGGGACTAGCGGGTTCGAGCAGTACTTC. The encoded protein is CAWSVGTSGFEQYF.

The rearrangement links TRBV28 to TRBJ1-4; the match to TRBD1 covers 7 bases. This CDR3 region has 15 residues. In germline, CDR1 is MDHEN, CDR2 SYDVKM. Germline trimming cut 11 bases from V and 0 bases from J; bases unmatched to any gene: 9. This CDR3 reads CASQGVLSTNEKLFF. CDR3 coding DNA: TGTGCCTCCCAGGGGGTTCTCTCAACTAATGAAAAACTGTTTTTT.

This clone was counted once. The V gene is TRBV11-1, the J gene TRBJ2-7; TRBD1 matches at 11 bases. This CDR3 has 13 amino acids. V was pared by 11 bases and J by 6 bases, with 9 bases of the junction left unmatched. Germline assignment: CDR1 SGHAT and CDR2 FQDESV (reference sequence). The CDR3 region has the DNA TGTGCCTCCAAGGGACAGGGGGATTTCGAGCAGTACTTC. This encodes CASKGQGDFEQYF. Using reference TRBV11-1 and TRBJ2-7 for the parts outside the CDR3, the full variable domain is EAEVAQSPRYKITEKSQAVAFWCDPISGHATLYWYRQILGQGPELLVQFQDESVVDDSQLPKDRFSAERLKGVDSTLKIQPAELGDSAMYLCASKGQGDFEQYFGPGTRLTVT.

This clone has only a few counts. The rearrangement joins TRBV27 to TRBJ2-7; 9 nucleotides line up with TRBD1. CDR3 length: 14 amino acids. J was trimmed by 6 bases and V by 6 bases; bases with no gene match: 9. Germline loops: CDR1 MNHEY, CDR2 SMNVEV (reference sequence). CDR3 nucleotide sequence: TGTGCCAGCAGGATAGACAGGGGGGGTTTCGAGCAGTACTTC. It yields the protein CASRIDRGGFEQYF.

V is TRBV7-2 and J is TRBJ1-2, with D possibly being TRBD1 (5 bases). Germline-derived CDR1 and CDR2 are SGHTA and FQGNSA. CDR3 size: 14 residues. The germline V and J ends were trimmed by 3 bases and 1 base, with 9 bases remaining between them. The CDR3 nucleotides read TGTGCCAGCAGCTTGGGACTGATTAACTATGGCTACACCTTC. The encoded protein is CASSLGLINYGYTF.

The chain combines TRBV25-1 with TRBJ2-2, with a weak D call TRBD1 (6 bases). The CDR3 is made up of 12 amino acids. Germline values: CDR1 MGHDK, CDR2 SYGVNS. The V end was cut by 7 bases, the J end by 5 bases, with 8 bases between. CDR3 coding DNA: TGTGCCAGCATCACAGGGACCGGGGAGCTGTTTTTT. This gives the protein CASITGTGELFF.

This CDR3 is CSVAGQAWGYTF. DNA of the CDR3: TGCAGCGTCGCGGGACAGGCGTGGGGCTACACCTTC. The chain combines TRBV29-1 with TRBJ1-2; 8 bases are shared with TRBD1. The CDR3 is 12 residues long. The germline V gene encodes CDR1 SQVTM and CDR2 ANQGSEA. Losses at the gene ends were 6 bases for V and 8 bases for J; bases not matched to a gene: 8. The whole variable domain, remainder taken from reference TRBV29-1 and TRBJ1-2, is SAVISQKPSRDICQRGTSLTIQCQVDSQVTMMFWYRQQPGQSLTLIATANQGSEATYESGFVIDKFPISRPNLTFSTLTVSNMSPEDSSIYLCSVAGQAWGYTFGSGTRLTVV.

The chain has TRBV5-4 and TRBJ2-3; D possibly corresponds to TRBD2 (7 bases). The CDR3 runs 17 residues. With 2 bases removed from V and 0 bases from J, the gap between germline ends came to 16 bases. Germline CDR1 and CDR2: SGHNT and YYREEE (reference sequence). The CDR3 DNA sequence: TGTGCCAGCAGCTTTGGAGGCGGGGGCCCTAGCACAGATACGCAGTATTTT. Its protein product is CASSFGGGGPSTDTQYF.

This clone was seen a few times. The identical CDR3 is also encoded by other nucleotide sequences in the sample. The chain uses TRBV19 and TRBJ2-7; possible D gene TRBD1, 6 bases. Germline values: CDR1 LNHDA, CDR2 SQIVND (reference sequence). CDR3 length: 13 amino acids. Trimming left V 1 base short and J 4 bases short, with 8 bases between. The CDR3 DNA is TGTGCCAGTAGTATAGGGCAGGGGTACGAGCAGTACTTC. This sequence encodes CASSIGQGYEQYF.

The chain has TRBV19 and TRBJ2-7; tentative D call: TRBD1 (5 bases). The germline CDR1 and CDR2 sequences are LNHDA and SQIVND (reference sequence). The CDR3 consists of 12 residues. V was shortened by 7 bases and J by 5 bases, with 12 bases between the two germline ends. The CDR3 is CASTGAFHEQYF. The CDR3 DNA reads TGTGCCAGTACTGGGGCGTTCCACGAGCAGTACTTC.

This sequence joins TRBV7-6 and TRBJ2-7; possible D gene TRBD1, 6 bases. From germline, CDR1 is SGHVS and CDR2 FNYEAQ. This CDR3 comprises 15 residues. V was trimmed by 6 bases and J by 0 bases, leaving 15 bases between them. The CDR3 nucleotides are TGTGCCAGCAGTCCACAGGGCAGTGGCTCCTACGAGCAGTACTTC. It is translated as CASSPQGSGSYEQYF. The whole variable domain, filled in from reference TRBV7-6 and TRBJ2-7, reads GAGVSQSPRYKVTKRGQDVALRCDPISGHVSLYWYRQALGQGPEFLTYFNYEAQQDKSGLPNDRFSAERPEGSISTLTIQRTEQRDSAMYRCASSPQGSGSYEQYFGPGTRLTVT.